Here is one T cell receptor beta chain with its context. Its target is unknown. The sorted Tregs were CD4+CD25+CD127-/low cells. The length of the CDR3 is 13 residues. Germline V gene sequence: CDR1 SGHNT, CDR2 YYREEE (reference sequence). V lost 2 bases, J lost 4 bases, and 6 bases lay in between. Constant-region reverse primers amplified full-length variable regions, followed by semi-nested Nested Universal Primer A PCR. One entry per CDR3 protein, called by TCRdb with MiXCR from the 5' RACE reads. The sample consists of approximately 58,000 distinct CDR3 sequences, roughly 28% of them appearing once. Study-level points and caveats: Larger-cohort validation covered only one TCR beta V-J rearrangement. Tumor-infiltrating Treg TCR alpha and beta sequences overlapped most with tumor naive CD4+ T cells, then blood naive. Tumor memory CD4+ T cell TCR gene usage was found to cluster with blood and lymph node memory CD4+ cells and with lymph node naive CD4+ cells.

The receptor comes from a female donor with breast cancer. Specimen: tumor-infiltrating Tregs sorted from the breast tumor. This rearrangement joins TRBV5-4 to TRBJ2-2; D is unresolved. As DNA, the CDR3 is TGTGCCAGCAGCTTTCGCGGCACCGGGGAGCTGTTTTTT. It codes for CASSFRGTGELFF.